The rows below give T cell receptor beta chains drawn from one sample of a study of cytomegalovirus exposure and HLA in healthy donors. The data were produced by immunoSEQ multiplex PCR, yet TCRdb's version contains in-frame clones alone and is incomplete. The sample contains fewer than 250,000 clones, more than 75% of which appear only once. What was sequenced was PBMCs. The receptors here all came from a man aged 40-50 years in good health and CMV-seropositive. Each CDR3 is given with its conserved first and last residue. A D gene is named only where the DNA matches it firmly. Size is omitted from some rows. Given values are once, few, many or a class for expanded clones.

j_call cdr3_length d_call clone_size v_call cdr3_aa
TRBJ2-1 15 TRBD2 once TRBV19 CASSIQRGGADEQFF
TRBJ2-2 15 TRBD1 NA TRBV7-9 CASRSGTGDTGELFF
TRBJ2-2 17 TRBD2 few TRBV5-1 CASSLERAGGRAGELFF
TRBJ2-7 16 NA NA TRBV25-1 CASSNLGFGDSYEQYF
TRBJ2-3 15 TRBD2 few TRBV10-3 CAISRTSGSADTQYF
TRBJ2-1 22 TRBD2 NA TRBV10-3 CAISEGSGLAGVGGRRYDEQFF
TRBJ2-1 14 NA NA TRBV19 CASSGSRKETSRLF
TRBJ1-2 13 NA NA TRBV5-1 CASSLVAGDGYTF
TRBJ1-3 13 NA few TRBV4-1 CASSEDSGNTIYF
TRBJ2-7 13 TRBD2 NA TRBV6-1 CASRAGGPYEQYF
TRBJ2-7 14 TRBD2 few TRBV6-5 CASSPASGTYEQYF
TRBJ2-6 18 TRBD1 NA TRBV12-5 CASGLVGQGSSGANVLTF
TRBJ2-1 14 NA few TRBV18 CASSPGEGGSEQFF
TRBJ2-7 15 TRBD2 NA TRBV2 CASTLLAGVSYEQYF
TRBJ2-3 16 TRBD2 NA TRBV28 CASSLWGRAPPDTQYF
TRBJ2-4 20 NA NA TRBV10-3 CAISESVGRVGRLAKNIQYF
TRBJ2-3 16 NA NA TRBV15 CATSRRTGSISDTQYF
TRBJ2-4 17 TRBD1 NA TRBV19 CASSCPPPVRTGADQYF
TRBJ1-1 15 NA NA TRBV10-2 CASSERAGMNTEAFF
TRBJ2-2 13 NA NA TRBV28 CASSPRYTGELFF
TRBJ2-3 17 TRBD2 NA TRBV6-1 CASSEAPSGGRTDTQYF
TRBJ1-1 15 NA NA TRBV15 CATSRDQTANTEAFF
TRBJ1-6 16 NA NA TRBV4-1 CASSQVGDKYNSPLHF
TRBJ2-2 15 NA NA TRBV5-1 CASSLVQGNTGELFF
TRBJ1-2 15 TRBD1 NA TRBV6-5 CASRPGTGGNYGYTF
TRBJ2-7 16 TRBD1 NA TRBV5-1 CASSLGKDRASYEQYF
TRBJ2-1 16 NA once TRBV7-2 CASSSRTAKGYNEQFF
TRBJ1-1 16 TRBD1 once TRBV5-4 CASSLDQGAVDTEAFF